Below, 29 T cell receptor beta chains from the same sample are listed, as sequenced in a study of T cell responses to AZD1222 COVID-19 vaccine (dated by TCRdb to about 2021). The time point label here, explained by the study, means: baseline before first vaccination. Receptor libraries were prepared by the immunoSEQ multiplex PCR assay. Held by TCRdb, this immuneACCESS table contains in-frame sequences only and omits some clones. Under half of the omission traces to an unresolved V gene where checked; the cause of the rest is unknown. Counted in this sample were about 150,000 clones; around 92% of them appeared once. The ten largest clones capture about 1.4% of the sample. The material was peripheral blood, obtained on day 0 of AZD1222 vaccination. Source of these receptors: an adult in good health.

Here the CDR3 DNA reads TGTGCCAGTAGTATGGAGGGCGTCCAGCCCCAGCATTTT. The encoded protein is CASSMEGVQPQHF. V gene TRBV19 combines with J gene TRBJ1-5, with D unclear. Germline V gene lookup returns CDR1 LNHDA and CDR2 SQIVND (reference sequence). V lost 3 bases and J lost 7, with 10 bases in between. The CDR3 is 13 amino acids.

This clone was detected a few times. This chain links TRBV7-9 with TRBJ2-1; TRBD1 is a possible D gene (5 bases). The length of the CDR3 is 13 residues. The V and J ends lost 3 bases and 7 bases respectively, with 10 bases between them. Germline values: CDR1 SEHNR, CDR2 FQNEAQ (reference sequence). CDR3 sequence (DNA): TGTGCCAGCAGCTTTTTCAGGGCTAATGAGCAGTTCTTC. Amino acids: CASSFFRANEQFF.

The CDR3 DNA sequence: TGTGCCAGTAGCCTCCGGACGGAAGATCGCACAGATACGCAGTATTTT. Protein: CASSLRTEDRTDTQYF. The genes are TRBV19 and TRBJ2-3; D is ambiguous. This CDR3 contains 16 residues. V dropped 6 bases and J dropped 1 base, with 17 bases sitting between them. CDR1 is LNHDA, CDR2 SQIVND, per germline (reference sequence).

This chain links TRBV27 with TRBJ1-2; D might be TRBD1 (5 bases). There are 17 residues in the CDR3. Deletions cut 3 bases from V and 2 bases from J, with 19 bases between. Germline CDR1 MNHEY, CDR2 SMNVEV (reference sequence). CDR3 coding DNA: TGTGCCAGCAGTTTCCTCGACAGCACCCGAGTAAACTATGGCTACACCTTC. Translating it yields CASSFLDSTRVNYGYTF.

This sequence joins TRBV11-2 and TRBJ2-3, with D possibly TRBD1 on 6 matching bases. CDR3 length equals 18 residues. Trimming took off 6 bases at V and 4 bases at J, with 26 bases between the two ends. Per germline, CDR1 SGHAT and CDR2 FQNNGV. CDR3 protein: CASRSRTRDPKGADTQYF. For the CDR3, the DNA is TGTGCCAGCAGAAGTAGGACCCGGGACCCCAAGGGGGCAGATACGCAGTATTTT. Combining the CDR3 with reference TRBV11-2 and TRBJ2-3 gives the whole variable domain EAGVAQSPRYKIIEKRQSVAFWCNPISGHATLYWYQQILGQGPKLLIQFQNNGVVDDSQLPKDRFSAERLKGVDSTLKIQPAKLEDSAVYLCASRSRTRDPKGADTQYFGPGTRLTVL.

The chain recombines TRBV23-1 with TRBJ1-5, with 10 nucleotides matching TRBD1. TRBV23-1 is reported as an ORF; its role is uncertain. V lost 6 bases, J lost 3 bases, and 14 bases stayed unmatched. The CDR3 has 18 residues. The CDR3 bases are TGCGCCAGCAGCCCTTCGGGACAGGGGACCGTAGACAATCAGCCCCAGCATTTT. It yields the protein CASSPSGQGTVDNQPQHF.

This clone turned up a few times. This chain joins TRBV10-3 and TRBJ1-5; 7 positions agree with TRBD1. The V and J ends lost 4 bases and 1 base, in that order; junction bases with no gene match: 4. This CDR3 contains 15 residues. The V gene's germline CDR1 is ENHRY and CDR2 SYGVKD. CDR3 coding DNA: TGTGCCATCAGTGGGCAGGGGGGCAGCAATCAGCCCCAGCATTTT. This translates into CAISGQGGSNQPQHF.

V usage is TRBV5-1 and J usage is TRBJ1-5, with TRBD1 as a possible D gene (5 bases). Trimming pared 1 base from V and 8 bases from J, leaving 13 bases between. Germline V gives CDR1 SGHRS, CDR2 YFSETQ. The CDR3 covers 14 residues. CDR3 sequence: CASSLNSGGEPQHF. The CDR3 DNA sequence: TGCGCCAGCAGCTTGAATTCAGGAGGGGAGCCCCAGCATTTT.

The chain is built from TRBV5-4 and TRBJ2-7; TRBD2 agrees at 10 bases. The junction had 6 bases not matched to a gene; V was cut back by 2 bases and J by 7 bases. Germline V CDR1 and CDR2: SGHNT, YYREEE (reference sequence). The CDR3 loop spans 14 amino acids. The CDR3 here is CASSLESGRGEQYF. CDR3 DNA: TGTGCCAGCAGCTTAGAGAGCGGGAGGGGGGAGCAGTACTTC.

V gene TRBV4-1 combines with J gene TRBJ1-5; D perhaps matches TRBD1 (6 bases). This CDR3 has 14 amino acids. V lost 1 base to trimming and J lost 6 bases, with 10 bases between them. Per germline, CDR1 MGHRA and CDR2 YSYEKL. The chain's CDR3 is CASSQAGRGQPQHF. The CDR3 DNA sequence: TGCGCCAGCAGCCAAGCGGGCAGGGGTCAGCCCCAGCATTTT.

This chain connects TRBV10-3 to TRBJ2-3, with 9 bases that match TRBD1. The CDR3 loop spans 14 amino acids. Germline V gene lookup returns CDR1 ENHRY and CDR2 SYGVKD. V was pared by 8 bases and J by 4 bases, with 7 bases of the junction left unmatched. CDR3 sequence: CAISGTGLSDTQYF. CDR3 sequence (DNA): TGTGCCATCTCCGGGACAGGGTTATCAGATACGCAGTATTTT.

The chain carries TRBV29-1 and TRBJ2-7, with D perhaps TRBD1 (6 bases). Per the germline V gene, CDR1 is SQVTM and CDR2 is ANQGSEA. The CDR3 consists of 14 residues. V gave up 6 bases and J gave up 3 bases, with 18 bases separating them. CDR3 sequence reads: CSVAPRLGGYEQYF. CDR3 DNA sequence: TGCAGCGTCGCCCCCCGTCTAGGGGGCTACGAGCAGTACTTC.

This clone was seen a few times. V is TRBV5-1 and J is TRBJ2-1, with 12 nucleotides matching TRBD2. Trimming at V came to 3 bases and at J to 8 bases, leaving 12 bases not matched to a gene. In germline, CDR1 is SGHRS, CDR2 YFSETQ. The CDR3 is made up of 17 amino acids. The CDR3 reads CASSSGSSGGALHEQFF. Here the CDR3 DNA reads TGCGCCAGCAGCTCCGGATCTAGCGGGGGGGCCCTCCATGAGCAGTTCTTC.

This clone was counted a few times. The chain has TRBV12-3 or TRBV12-4 and TRBJ2-7; D ambiguous. V shed 3 bases and J shed 2 bases, with 8 bases lying between them. This CDR3 region has 13 residues. For the CDR3, the DNA is TGTGCCAGCAGTTTGAGCCTAGCCTACGAGCAGTACTTC. It encodes CASSLSLAYEQYF.

The genes are TRBV4-3 and TRBJ1-1; no clear D. Germline CDR1 and CDR2: LGHNA and YSLEER. The CDR3 consists of 13 residues. V shed 0 bases and J shed 7 bases, with 9 bases lying between them. The CDR3 DNA is TGCGCCAGCAGCCAAGATCGGCAGTATGAAGCTTTCTTT. This encodes CASSQDRQYEAFF.

This chain joins TRBV5-6 and TRBJ2-7, with unresolved D. Germline lookup yields CDR1 SGHDT and CDR2 YYEEEE. The CDR3 totals 11 residues. V was pared by 4 bases and J by 1 base, with 3 bases between. The CDR3 DNA reads as TGTGCCAGCAGCCGATCCTACGAGCAGTACTTC. It specifies CASSRSYEQYF.

The chain employs TRBV27 and TRBJ1-1, with TRBD1 as a possible D gene (5 bases). The ends were cut back, 1 base at V and 2 bases at J, with 8 bases in the middle. There are 14 residues in the CDR3. Per germline, CDR1 MNHEY and CDR2 SMNVEV (reference sequence). The CDR3 sequence: CASSLWGPNTEAFF. CDR3 coding DNA: TGTGCCAGCAGTTTATGGGGACCTAACACTGAAGCTTTCTTT.

The V call is TRBV28, the J call TRBJ2-1, with a tentative D call TRBD1 (6 bases). The length of the CDR3 is 16 residues. Germline CDR1 MDHEN, CDR2 SYDVKM. Between the trimmed V and J ends, which lost 5 bases and 6 bases, there was a span of 20 bases. The CDR3, as DNA: TGTGCCAGCAGTACATCCGGGACACGACCCATCAATGAGCAGTTCTTC. Its protein product is CASSTSGTRPINEQFF.

V usage is TRBV9 and J usage is TRBJ1-1, with 9 positions matching TRBD1. Per germline, CDR1 SGDLS and CDR2 YYNGEE. J was trimmed by 0 bases and V by 2 bases; bases with no gene match: 14. The CDR3 covers 19 residues. For the CDR3, the DNA is TGTGCCAGCAGCGTTGGGACAGGGTTTCCGTCGCCGATGAACACTGAAGCTTTCTTT. This encodes CASSVGTGFPSPMNTEAFF.

This chain joins TRBV28 and TRBJ2-7, with a tentative D call TRBD1 (6 bases). With 0 bases removed from V and 2 bases from J, the gap between germline ends came to 14 bases. Germline values: CDR1 MDHEN, CDR2 SYDVKM. This CDR3 has 16 residues. The CDR3 reads CASSLWSRGLAYEQYF. In nucleotides, the CDR3 is TGTGCCAGCAGTTTATGGTCCAGGGGTCTTGCCTACGAGCAGTACTTC.

The rearrangement joins TRBV30 to TRBJ2-1; the match to TRBD2 covers 8 bases. Germline V gives CDR1 GTSNPN, CDR2 SVGIG (reference sequence). J lost 4 bases, V lost 3 bases, and 14 bases had no gene match. This CDR3 is built from 17 residues. CDR3 residues: CAWRGGSGALLYNEQFF. As DNA, the CDR3 is TGTGCCTGGAGGGGAGGTAGCGGGGCGCTCCTATACAATGAGCAGTTCTTC. The full variable domain, completed using reference TRBV30 and TRBJ2-1, is SQTIHQWPATLVQPVGSPLSLECTVEGTSNPNLYWYRQAAGRGLQLLFYSVGIGQISSEVPQNLSASRPQDRQFILSSKKLLLSDSGFYLCAWRGGSGALLYNEQFFGPGTRLTVL.

This chain uses TRBV7-2 with TRBJ1-2, with a tentative D call TRBD1 (5 bases). Trimming left V 3 bases short and J 6 bases short, with 11 bases between. CDR1 and CDR2 (germline): SGHTA, FQGNSA. This CDR3 contains 13 residues. The CDR3 nucleotides are TGTGCCAGCAGCTTTGAGGGGTTCAATGGCTACACCTTC. It translates to CASSFEGFNGYTF.

V usage is TRBV5-1 and J usage is TRBJ2-7; the D is unclear. Trimming removed 0 bases at V and 3 bases at J, with 7 bases between. Germline lookup yields CDR1 SGHRS and CDR2 YFSETQ. The CDR3 has 13 amino acids. The CDR3 bases are TGCGCCAGCAGCTTGGCGGTTTTCTACGAGCAGTACTTC. Amino acids: CASSLAVFYEQYF.

The chain has TRBV28 and TRBJ1-5; D uncertain. Germline lookup yields CDR1 MDHEN and CDR2 SYDVKM. Trimming left V 5 bases short and J 7 bases short, with 12 bases between. The CDR3 spans 13 residues. The CDR3 protein is CASSPQREQPQHF. In nucleotides, the CDR3 is TGTGCCAGCAGTCCTCAGAGGGAACAGCCCCAGCATTTT.

The chain has TRBV13 and TRBJ1-3, with D uncertain. The CDR3 covers 14 residues. Germline CDR1 is PRHDT and CDR2 is FYEKMQ (reference sequence). The ends were cut back, 0 bases at V and 0 bases at J, with 3 bases in the middle. CDR3 residues: CASSLGVSGNTIYF. Here the CDR3 DNA reads TGTGCCAGCAGCTTAGGCGTCTCTGGAAACACCATATATTTT.

The rearrangement joins TRBV5-1 to TRBJ1-2, with 7 bases that match TRBD1. The CDR3 sequence is 14 residues long. In germline, CDR1 is SGHRS, CDR2 YFSETQ. V was pared by 0 bases and J by 7 bases, with 6 bases of the junction left unmatched. The CDR3 reads CASSLAKGAAGYTF. The CDR3 nucleotides read TGCGCCAGCAGCTTGGCCAAGGGGGCGGCTGGCTACACCTTC.

The chain is built from TRBV9 and TRBJ2-7; weak D call: TRBD1 (6 bases). The germline V and J ends were trimmed by 2 bases and 4 bases, with 10 bases remaining between them. The CDR3 has 13 amino acids. Germline CDR1 is SGDLS and CDR2 is YYNGEE. The CDR3 bases are TGTGCCAGCAGCGTTGACCAGGGGTACGAGCAGTACTTC. Amino acid sequence: CASSVDQGYEQYF.

This rearrangement joins TRBV10-2 to TRBJ2-5; D gene ambiguous. Germline assignment: CDR1 WSHSY and CDR2 SAAADI. Trimming stripped 5 bases from V and 4 bases from J, with 17 bases between. The CDR3 totals 15 residues. CDR3 sequence: CASSPSPRMGETQYF. The CDR3 DNA sequence: TGCGCCAGCAGTCCCTCTCCCCGCATGGGAGAGACCCAGTACTTC.

This clone was recorded only once. In DNA, the CDR3 is TGTGCCAGCAGCTTAGGGTCGGGACAGGGCTTCGTGGCGGATACGCAGTATTTT. This gives the protein CASSLGSGQGFVADTQYF. The V and J genes are TRBV7-2 and TRBJ2-3, with 9 bases identical to TRBD1. Trimming took 1 base from V and 6 from J; bases not matched to a gene: 14. This CDR3 has 18 residues. CDR1 and CDR2 from the germline V gene are SGHTA and FQGNSA.